A selection of T cell receptor beta chains follows, all from one sample in a study of early T cells in non-severe SARS-CoV-2 infection. TCRdb reanalysed the 5' RACE reads using MiXCR and keeps one entry per CDR3 protein. Here the sample spans some 80,000 distinct CDR3 sequences, 12% being singletons. The sample here was whole blood, taken at baseline. The source is an adult who was a healthcare worker with PCR-confirmed SARS-CoV-2 infection or an uninfected control (not recorded which). The donor label of this sample is uncertain. Both conserved end residues are part of each CDR3. A D gene is named only where the DNA matches it firmly. Part of the rows lack a size; the others show once, few, many or a class for expanded clones.

clone size	V gene	J gene	D gene	CDR3 DNA	CDR3 protein
many	TRBV5-6	TRBJ2-2	.	TGTGCCAGCAGCTTCCGGAGTGTCGTAGTTCGGAGTTCTGAGCTGTTTTTT	CASSFRSVVVRSSELFF
few	TRBV10-3	TRBJ1-5	TRBD1	TGTGCCATCAGCCCCGGGACAGCACATAGCAATCAGCCCCAGCATTTT	CAISPGTAHSNQPQHF
many	TRBV18	TRBJ2-7	TRBD2	TGTGCCAGCTCAGTGGGACTAGCGGACGAGCAGTACTTC	CASSVGLADEQYF
few	TRBV6-2/TRBV6-3	TRBJ2-3	.	TGTGCCAGCACGGAAACCTTTTACACAGATACGCAGTATTTT	CASTETFYTDTQYF
few	TRBV29-1	TRBJ1-4	.	TGCAGCGTTGAAGGGACCTCCGGTGAAAAACTGTTTTTT	CSVEGTSGEKLFF
.	TRBV10-3	TRBJ2-7	TRBD1	TGTGCCATCAGTGATTCCGGGACAGGAGGGCAGTACTTC	CAISDSGTGGQYF
many	TRBV12-5	TRBJ1-1	.	TGTGCTAGTGGCTCCAGACCGAACACTGAAGCTTTCTTT	CASGSRPNTEAFF
few	TRBV7-6	TRBJ2-3	TRBD2	TGTGCCAGCAGCTCATATAGCGGGGGTATGTCAGATACGCAGTATTTT	CASSSYSGGMSDTQYF
few	TRBV27	TRBJ2-7	TRBD2	TGTGCCAGCAGTTTACTCGGCTCGGGACTAGTACTTCCCGAGCAGTACTTC	CASSLLGSGLVLPEQYF
many	TRBV12-3/TRBV12-4	TRBJ1-1	.	TGTGCCAGCCGAAACACAATCCCATTGAACACTGAAGCTTTCTTT	CASRNTIPLNTEAFF
.	TRBV3-1	TRBJ2-7	.	TGTGCCAGCAGCCAAGATGTAGCAGGGTACGAGCAGTACTTC	CASSQDVAGYEQYF
few	TRBV9	TRBJ2-2	.	TGTGCCAGCAGCGGACCCACCAGGGAGCTGTTTTTT	CASSGPTRELFF
.	TRBV5-1	TRBJ2-2	.	TGCGCCAGCAGCTTGTTTTCGGCTAGCAGCACCGGGGAGCTGTTTTTT	CASSLFSASSTGELFF
few	TRBV7-2	TRBJ1-2	TRBD1	TGTGCCAGCAGCTTATCGGGGACAGAGTATGGCTACACCTTC	CASSLSGTEYGYTF
.	TRBV28	TRBJ1-1	.	TGTGCCAGCAGTTTTATCGCGGGGGGCCTAATGGAAGCTTTCTTT	CASSFIAGGLMEAFF
many	TRBV6-1	TRBJ2-7	.	TGTGCCAGCAGTGTTGGTGCGGGGAACTCCTACGAGCAGTACTTC	CASSVGAGNSYEQYF
many	TRBV12-3/TRBV12-4	TRBJ1-1	TRBD1	TGTGCCAGCAGTCCCGACGCAGCGGCAGGGGGATATCCGAACACTGAAGCTTTCTTT	CASSPDAAAGGYPNTEAFF
many	TRBV5-4	TRBJ2-3	TRBD2	TGTGCCAGCAGCCCCATCGCGGGGGACACAGATACGCAGTATTTT	CASSPIAGDTDTQYF
.	TRBV4-3	TRBJ1-2	.	TGCGCCAGCAGCCAAGAGGCAGGGCGGGAGTATGGCTACACCTTC	CASSQEAGREYGYTF
many	TRBV18	TRBJ1-1	.	TGTGCCAGCTCACCCCAGGGAAGGAGCGCTGAAGCTTTCTTT	CASSPQGRSAEAFF